This record looks at one TCR beta chain sequence and its context. Antigen: not known. One entry per CDR3 protein results from TCRdb running MiXCR on the reads. This sample has about 470,000 distinct CDR3 sequences, with approximately 46% found just once. The data were taken from a study of T cell repertoires in cytomegalovirus infection. Study in general: Indications came from public TCR beta signatures; they pointed to CMV infection and to a matching HLA type. Whole-study findings and limits: CMV-specific TCR beta clonotypes restricted by HLA-C were the ones dominating the ex vivo response. Carriers of CMV plus the relevant HLA were identified by cumulative public TCR beta family frequency.

Germline V gene lookup returns CDR1 MNHEY and CDR2 SVGEGT. This CDR3 has 20 amino acids. Trimming left V 6 bases short and J 0 bases short, with 27 bases between. The sequence was obtained from a human donor in good health (CMV status not recorded). Some clones in this sample may be carry-over from other donors' samples. The sequences come from cultured PBMCs, collected from culture after CMV antigen stimulation. V is TRBV6-2 or TRBV6-3 and J is TRBJ2-1; D possibly corresponds to TRBD2 (6 bases). The CDR3 here is CASSQLVGRSGGSSYNEQFF. The DNA of the CDR3 is TGTGCCAGCAGCCAACTAGTGGGCAGAAGCGGAGGGAGCTCCTACAATGAGCAGTTCTTC.